Listed below are T cell receptor beta chains from one sample, sequenced in a study of OX40 agonist ivuxolimab in advanced cancers. Method: immunoSEQ multiplex PCR; TCRdb's copy keeps in-frame clones and lacks some. In the table there are under 80,000 clones, about 92% of which are singletons. The specimen comprised CD4+ or CD8+ T cells sorted from blood, sampled in a trial of the OX40 agonist ivuxolimab. The receptors shown here come from an adult with an advanced solid tumor such as melanoma, head and neck, liver or kidney cancer. CDR3s include the opening cysteine and the closing phenylalanine or tryptophan. A D gene is named only where the DNA matches it firmly. Only part of the rows carry a size: once, few, many, or a class if the clone is expanded.

V	J	size	D	DNA	CDR3
TRBV7-2	TRBJ2-6	-	-	TGTGCCAGCAGCGGGGCGCAACCTGGGGCCAACGTCCTGACTTTC	CASSGAQPGANVLTF
TRBV4-1	TRBJ2-3	once	TRBD2	TGCGCCAGCAGCCTGAGACCTCCCGGGGGAGGGACAGATACGCAGTATTTT	CASSLRPPGGGTDTQYF
TRBV10-3	TRBJ1-1	-	TRBD1	TGTGCCATCAGTGAGGACAGGGAGGCCTTCTTT	CAISEDREAFF
TRBV4-1	TRBJ2-3	-	-	TGCGCCAGCAGCCAAGAGTGGTTACAGGAGGGCACAGATACGCAGTATTTT	CASSQEWLQEGTDTQYF
TRBV5-1	TRBJ2-3	-	TRBD2	TGCGCCAGCAGCTGGTTAGCGGGAGGGCCAGCAGATACGCAGTATTTT	CASSWLAGGPADTQYF
TRBV28	TRBJ2-5	-	-	TGTGCCAGCAGTTTATCGCAGGCCCAAGAGACCCAGTACTTC	CASSLSQAQETQYF
TRBV11-3	TRBJ2-5	-	TRBD2	TGTGCCAGCAGCTTAGTAGCGGGGGTCCAAGAGACCCAGTACTTC	CASSLVAGVQETQYF
TRBV19	TRBJ1-6	-	-	TGTGCCAGTAGGGACACTTCCAGGGGCTATAATTCACCCCTCCACTTT	CASRDTSRGYNSPLHF
TRBV7-8	TRBJ1-5	-	-	TGTGCCAGCAGCTTATTTCCCGGGGCCTGGGATCAGCCCCAGCATTTT	CASSLFPGAWDQPQHF
TRBV28	TRBJ1-6	-	-	TGTGCCAGCAGTACGTACTTGGGCGGGGTCAATTCACCCCTCCACTTT	CASSTYLGGVNSPLHF
TRBV7-7	TRBJ1-4	-	-	TGTGCTAGCAGCTTAGCCCGGGAAGCTGAAAAACTGTTTTTT	CASSLAREAEKLFF
TRBV7-8	TRBJ2-6	-	-	TGTGCCAGCACCCTAAGGCCGGGCAACTCTGGGGCCAACGTCCTGACTTTC	CASTLRPGNSGANVLTF
TRBV6-1	TRBJ2-7	-	TRBD1	TGTGCCAGCAGTGAATCCCAGGGGGTGTCCTACGAGCAGTACTTC	CASSESQGVSYEQYF
TRBV5-1	TRBJ2-7	-	-	TGCGCCAGCAGCTTATTGCTAGAGGGCTACGAGCAGTACTTC	CASSLLLEGYEQYF
TRBV6-5	TRBJ1-1	-	TRBD1	TGTGCCAGCACTGGGACAGGCCAGAAAGCTTTCTTT	CASTGTGQKAFF
TRBV7-9	TRBJ2-5	once	TRBD2	TGTGCCAGCAGCTTGACCGGCGGGGGGCAACAAGAGACCCAGTACTTC	CASSLTGGGQQETQYF
TRBV6-5	TRBJ1-1	-	-	TGTGCCAGCAGTTACTCACGGGGGTGGGACACTGAAGCTTTCTTT	CASSYSRGWDTEAFF
TRBV2	TRBJ2-3	-	-	TGTGCCAGCACCTCTGACCACACAGATACGCAGTATTTT	CASTSDHTDTQYF
TRBV7-2	TRBJ1-1	-	-	TGTGCCAGCAGCTTAGCTCCTCCTGGGACTGAAGCTTTCTTT	CASSLAPPGTEAFF
TRBV6-5	TRBJ1-5	-	TRBD1	TGTGCCAGCAGTTACGACAGGGATCGTCAGCCCCAGCATTTT	CASSYDRDRQPQHF
TRBV29-1	TRBJ2-5	-	-	TGCAGCGTTGGACCCCCCCAGGGACAAGAGACCCAGTACTTC	CSVGPPQGQETQYF
TRBV5-4	TRBJ1-3	-	-	TGTGCCAGCAGCCACGACAGAGGTGGAAACACCATATATTTT	CASSHDRGGNTIYF
TRBV9	TRBJ2-7	once	TRBD2	TGTGCCAGCAGCGTAGCCAGCGGGGGGGCGAATAACTACGAGCAGTACTTC	CASSVASGGANNYEQYF
TRBV6-5	TRBJ1-3	-	-	TGTGCCAGCAGGGCCCAGGGGCCCCGAAACACCATATATTTT	CASRAQGPRNTIYF
TRBV6-5	TRBJ2-3	-	-	TGTGCCAGCAGTTACGGGGGAGGACTAAGAGATACGCAGTATTTT	CASSYGGGLRDTQYF
TRBV19	TRBJ1-2	-	TRBD1	TGTGCCAGTAGTGCCGGGACAGGTTATGGCTACACCTTC	CASSAGTGYGYTF
TRBV2	TRBJ2-6	-	-	TGTGCCAGCAGTGAATGGGGCAGGCTGGATGGGGCCAACGTCCTGACTTTC	CASSEWGRLDGANVLTF
TRBV11-3	TRBJ2-3	-	-	TGTGCCAGCAGCTTAGTCAGCGTGGGCCCAGATACGCAGTATTTT	CASSLVSVGPDTQYF
TRBV14	TRBJ1-3	-	TRBD1	TGTGCCAGCAGCCAAGCTGATCACAGGGGGCGTCGAGGAAACACCATATATTTT	CASSQADHRGRRGNTIYF
TRBV28	TRBJ1-1	-	-	TGTGCCAGCAGTTTTATACAGGGACCCAACTCTGTCCATGAAGCTTTCTTT	CASSFIQGPNSVHEAFF
TRBV19	TRBJ1-2	-	-	TGTGCCAGTACCCTAAGCGAGGGTAATGGGGGCTACACCTTC	CASTLSEGNGGYTF
TRBV10-2	TRBJ2-2	-	-	TGCGCCAGTGGGTCTAGCATCACCGGAACCGGGGAGCTGTTTTTT	CASGSSITGTGELFF
TRBV11-2	TRBJ2-1	-	TRBD2	TGTGCCAGCAGCTTCGCTAGCGGATCTCTTTACAATGAGCAGTTCTTC	CASSFASGSLYNEQFF
TRBV5-1	TRBJ2-5	few	TRBD1	TGCGCCAGCAGCTTGGGGCCAGAGACAGGGGAAGGAGAGACCCAGTACTTC	CASSLGPETGEGETQYF
TRBV28	TRBJ2-2	-	-	TGTGCCAGCAGTTACCACAGGGCAACCGGGGAGCTGTTTTTT	CASSYHRATGELFF
TRBV10-3	TRBJ2-1	-	TRBD2	TGTGCCATCAGTCCGGGATGGACTAGCGGGGCGCCCGAGCAGTTCTTC	CAISPGWTSGAPEQFF
TRBV15	TRBJ1-3	-	-	TGTGCCACCAGCAGAGATGACAGGGGAAACACCATATATTTT	CATSRDDRGNTIYF
TRBV5-1	TRBJ2-5	-	TRBD2	TGCGCCAGCAGCCCCCCCTTGGGGGGGGAAGAGACCCAGTACTTC	CASSPPLGGEETQYF
TRBV7-9	TRBJ2-5	once	TRBD2	TGTGCCAGCTCCCGCCTAGCGGGAGGAGAGACCCAGTACTTC	CASSRLAGGETQYF
TRBV7-9	TRBJ2-3	-	-	TGTGCCAGCAGCTCGGTTAGCACAGATACGCAGTATTTT	CASSSVSTDTQYF
TRBV27	TRBJ2-5	-	TRBD2	TGTGCCAGCAGTCCCCTAGCGGGAACGAGTGGAGGCCAGTACTTC	CASSPLAGTSGGQYF
TRBV27	TRBJ2-5	-	-	TGTGCCAGCAGGGCGGGACAGCAAGAGACCCAGTACTTC	CASRAGQQETQYF
TRBV9	TRBJ2-3	-	-	TGTGCCAGCAGCGTAGCTGTCGGGGTCACAGATACGCAGTATTTT	CASSVAVGVTDTQYF
TRBV6-1	TRBJ2-2	-	-	TGTGCCAGCACCTTAACCGGGGAGCTGTTTTTT	CASTLTGELFF
TRBV7-6	TRBJ2-5	-	TRBD1	TGTGCCAGCAGCTTAGCCATAGCGGGGACAGGGGGCGACGAGACCCAGTACTTC	CASSLAIAGTGGDETQYF
TRBV18	TRBJ1-2	-	TRBD1	TGTGCCAGCTCACCGACAGGGGATGGCTACACCTTC	CASSPTGDGYTF
TRBV5-4	TRBJ2-4	-	TRBD2	TGTGCCAGCAGCTCCGGGGGGGCAGAAAACATTCAGTACTTC	CASSSGGAENIQYF
TRBV4-1	TRBJ2-5	-	TRBD2	TGCGCCAGCAGCTCGGGACTAGCGCGGAAGACCCAGTACTTC	CASSSGLARKTQYF
TRBV10-1	TRBJ2-5	-	-	TGCGCCAGCAGTAAGCACAGGCTCCAAGAGACCCAGTACTTC	CASSKHRLQETQYF
TRBV10-1	TRBJ2-2	-	-	TGCGCCAGCAGTGAGTCGAGGGCCGGGGAGCTGTTTTTT	CASSESRAGELFF
TRBV19	TRBJ1-5	-	-	TGTGCCAGTAGTCAAGAGGGGAGTCAGCCCCAGCATTTT	CASSQEGSQPQHF